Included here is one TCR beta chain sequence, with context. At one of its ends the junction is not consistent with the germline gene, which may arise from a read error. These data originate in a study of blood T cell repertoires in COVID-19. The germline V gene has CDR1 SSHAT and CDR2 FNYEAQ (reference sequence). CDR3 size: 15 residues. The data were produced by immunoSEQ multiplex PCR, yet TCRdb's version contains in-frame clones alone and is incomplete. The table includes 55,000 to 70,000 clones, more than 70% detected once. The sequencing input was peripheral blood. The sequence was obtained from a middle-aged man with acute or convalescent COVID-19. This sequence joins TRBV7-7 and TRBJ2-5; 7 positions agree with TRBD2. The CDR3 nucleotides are TGTGCTAGCAGCTTAGTGGGAGGGCGAGGGGAGACCCAGTACTTC. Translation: CASSLVGGRGETQYF.